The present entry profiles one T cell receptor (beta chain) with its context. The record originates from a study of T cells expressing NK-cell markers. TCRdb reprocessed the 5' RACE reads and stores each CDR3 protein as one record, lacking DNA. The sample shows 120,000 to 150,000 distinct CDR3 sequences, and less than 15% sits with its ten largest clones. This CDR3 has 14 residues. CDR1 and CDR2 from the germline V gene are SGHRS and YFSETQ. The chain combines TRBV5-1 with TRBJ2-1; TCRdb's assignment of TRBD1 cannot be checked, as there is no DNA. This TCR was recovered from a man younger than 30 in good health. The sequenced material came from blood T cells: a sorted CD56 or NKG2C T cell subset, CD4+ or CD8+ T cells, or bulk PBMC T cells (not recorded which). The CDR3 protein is CASSDIDSHNEQFF.